Below, 15 T cell receptor beta chains from the same sample are listed, as sequenced in a study of post-analysis software for immune sequencing data. General study results and limits: Roughly 5 TRBV segments occurring more often in patients than controls included TRBV5-6, TRBV5-1 and TRBV20-1.

Each TCR beta cDNA library carried unique molecular identifiers. TCRdb itself ran the PCR reads through MiXCR, one entry per CDR3 protein. The repertoire holds about 820,000 distinct CDR3 sequences, with around 53% as singletons. Their specific antigens are unknown. The sample comprised blood. The receptor set was obtained from a girl aged 5-17 years with multiple sclerosis.

The chain couples TRBV10-3 to TRBJ2-1, with D maybe TRBD2 (6 bases). The CDR3 is 14 amino acids. Between the trimmed V and J ends, which lost 4 bases and 10 bases, there was a span of 17 bases. Germline lookup yields CDR1 ENHRY and CDR2 SYGVKD. The CDR3 is CAISVASVVREQFF. The CDR3 bases are TGTGCCATCAGTGTGGCTAGCGTGGTTCGCGAGCAGTTCTTC.

The V gene is TRBV9, the J gene TRBJ2-1, with no clear D. Trimming cost V 4 bases and J 0 bases, with 11 bases left between them. The CDR3 is made up of 15 amino acids. CDR1 and CDR2 (germline): SGDLS, YYNGEE. CDR3 in DNA: TGTGCCAGCAGCTCCCGGTCGTACTCCTACAATGAGCAGTTCTTC. This translates into CASSSRSYSYNEQFF.

The V gene is TRBV12-3 or TRBV12-4, the J gene TRBJ2-4; possibly TRBD1 for D (5 bases). The CDR3 has 11 amino acids. Deletions cut 9 bases from V and 13 bases from J, with 16 bases between. Written as DNA, the CDR3 is TGTGCCAGTTCCGTGGGGCCAGAGCAGTACTTC. Translating gives CASSVGPEQYF.

This clonotype came up once. The chain uses TRBV5-1 and TRBJ2-1, with unresolved D. CDR1 and CDR2 from the germline V gene are SGHRS and YFSETQ. The CDR3 is 17 residues long. Trimming removed 5 bases from V and 0 bases from J, with 18 bases in between. The CDR3 here is CASSPTRQSSSYNEQFF. The CDR3 region has the DNA TGCGCCAGCAGTCCAACCCGGCAGTCAAGCTCCTACAATGAGCAGTTCTTC.

The chain couples TRBV20-1 to TRBJ2-1; 12 nucleotides agree with TRBD2. In germline, CDR1 is DFQATT, CDR2 SNEGSKA (reference sequence). The CDR3 has 14 amino acids. Losses at the gene ends were 5 bases for V and 4 bases for J; bases not matched to a gene: 3. CDR3 in DNA: TGCAGTGCTCTAGGGACTAGCGGGTACAATGAGCAGTTCTTC. As protein: CSALGTSGYNEQFF.

The J gene is TRBJ2-7, the V gene TRBV7-9; D gene uncertain. This CDR3 contains 14 residues. Between the trimmed V and J ends, which lost 4 bases and 3 bases, there was a span of 13 bases. Germline V lookup: CDR1 SEHNR, CDR2 FQNEAQ (reference sequence). CDR3 DNA: TGTGCCAGCAGCTCGGACCGATATCGCTACGAGCAGTACTTC. Amino acid sequence: CASSSDRYRYEQYF.

This clonotype was counted only a few times. This chain's CDR3 is CASRMTGEGEQYF. As DNA, the CDR3 is TGTGCCAGCAGAATGACAGGGGAAGGAGAGCAGTACTTC. The V and J genes are TRBV12-3 or TRBV12-4 and TRBJ2-4; 8 bases align to TRBD1. The J segment lost 13 bases and the V segment lost 6 bases, leaving 11 bases of the junction unmatched. This CDR3 spans 13 amino acids.

This clonotype was observed a handful of times. This sequence joins TRBV12-3 or TRBV12-4 and TRBJ2-7; TRBD1 is a possible D gene (6 bases). The CDR3 totals 13 residues. Deletions cut 6 bases from V and 1 base from J, with 10 bases between. The CDR3 sequence: CASRQTGSYEQYF. The CDR3 nucleotides are TGTGCCAGCAGGCAGACAGGTTCCTACGAGCAGTACTTC.

Comments on this clonotype: One junction end does not reproduce the germline sequence, and a read error may be involved. The chain joins TRBV12-3 or TRBV12-4 to TRBJ2-5, with D perhaps given as TRBD1 or TRBD2 (5 bases each). The CDR3 has 16 residues. As DNA, the CDR3 is TGTGCCGGCAGGCGAGGTGGTTCGGGGCGAGGGGAGACCCAGTACTTC. Translating it yields CAGRRGGSGRGETQYF.

The chain couples TRBV3-1 to TRBJ1-1, with D perhaps TRBD1 (5 bases). This CDR3 comprises 16 residues. V was trimmed by 0 bases and J by 1 base, leaving 12 bases between them. CDR1 is LGHDT, CDR2 YNNKEL, per germline (reference sequence). CDR3 nucleotide sequence: TGTGCCAGCAGCCAAGATCAACCGGGGCCGAACACTGAAGCTTTCTTT. Its translation: CASSQDQPGPNTEAFF.

This clonotype was observed a handful of times. This chain links TRBV10-3 with TRBJ1-5; D call uncertain. This CDR3 region has 13 residues. Trimming left V 6 bases short and J 6 bases short, with 12 bases between. CDR1 and CDR2 from the germline V gene are ENHRY and SYGVKD. CDR3 protein: CAIRGSDGQPQHF. In DNA, the CDR3 is TGTGCCATCAGAGGGTCGGACGGTCAGCCCCAGCATTTT.

The chain recombines TRBV10-3 with TRBJ2-3, with D tentatively TRBD2 (5 bases). The CDR3 covers 16 residues. V lost 3 bases, J lost 1 base, and 14 bases lay in between. Per the germline V gene, CDR1 is ENHRY and CDR2 is SYGVKD. CDR3 bases: TGTGCCATCAGTGACCCGAGAGGGATGGGCACAGATACGCAGTATTTT. It yields the protein CAISDPRGMGTDTQYF.

This clonotype showed up just a few times. CDR3 loop: CASSYGQAWGGYTF. CDR3 sequence (DNA): TGTGCCAGCAGTTACGGACAGGCATGGGGTGGCTACACCTTC. The chain combines TRBV6-5 with TRBJ1-2; 7 bases line up with TRBD1. Trimming at V came to 2 bases and at J to 7 bases, leaving 7 bases not matched to a gene. The CDR3 is made up of 14 amino acids. CDR1 MNHEY and CDR2 SVGAGI come from the germline V gene.

This clonotype has just one count. A much larger clonotype is one base distant, so this may be a read error. This chain joins TRBV6-5 and TRBJ2-7, with 9 nucleotides matching TRBD1. The CDR3 consists of 14 residues. CDR1 is MNHEY and CDR2 is SVGAGI in the germline V gene. CDR3 residues: CASSPPGQGYKQYF. CDR3 nucleotide sequence: TGTGCCAGCAGTCCACCGGGACAGGGCTACAAGCAGTACTTC.

This clonotype was counted a few times. This chain joins TRBV3-1 and TRBJ1-1; 8 bases map to TRBD1. This CDR3 contains 14 residues. Germline CDR1 is LGHDT and CDR2 is YNNKEL (reference sequence). With V trimmed by 4 bases and J by 3 bases, 4 bases remained unmatched. The CDR3 coding sequence is TGTGCCAGCAGCCTCCTGACAGGGGACACTGAAGCTTTCTTT. This gives the protein CASSLLTGDTEAFF.